This T cell receptor (beta chain) stems from a study of blood T cell repertoires in COVID-19. In the study overall: From the United States, Italy and Spain came samples of acute and convalescent COVID-19. The cDNA or gDNA used as material had been derived from T cells, B-cell-depleted T cells, or PBMCs.

There are 14 residues in the CDR3. V shed 8 bases and J shed 0 bases, with 16 bases lying between them. Germline loops: CDR1 SQVTM, CDR2 ANQGSEA. Seattle's enrolled individuals joined amid active infection and were then monitored longitudinally. Authors' processing steps: Estimated nucleated cell counts came from reference gene primer amplification. Here immunoSEQ multiplex PCR was the method, and the copy in TCRdb shows in-frame clones only, minus some. The DNA was the basis for D and trimming; V, J and clone size are from that table. In the table there are more than 200,000 clones, around 80% of which are singletons.

Source material: peripheral blood. This clonotype was sampled from a woman aged 80 or older with COVID-19, enrolled during active disease. The genes are TRBV29-1 and TRBJ1-1; possible D gene TRBD1, 5 bases. CDR3: CSTFWPGLNTEAFF. The CDR3 coding sequence is TGCAGCACCTTCTGGCCAGGGCTGAACACTGAAGCTTTCTTT. Complete variable domain (other parts from reference TRBV29-1 and TRBJ1-1): SAVISQKPSRDICQRGTSLTIQCQVDSQVTMMFWYRQQPGQSLTLIATANQGSEATYESGFVIDKFPISRPNLTFSTLTVSNMSPEDSSIYLCSTFWPGLNTEAFFGQGTRLTVV.